The T cell receptor beta chain described here comes from a study of blood T cell repertoires in COVID-19. This table comes from immunoSEQ multiplex PCR, and its TCRdb copy is limited to in-frame clones, with some not included. Here the sample spans tens of thousands of clones, 65% to 90% being singletons. Sequenced: peripheral blood. The origin of this receptor is a man aged 45 to 65 with COVID-19, enrolled during active disease.

The CDR3 bases are TGTGCCAGCAGCGGAAATCCGGGGGGGTATAGCAATCAGCCCCAGCATTTT. It codes for CASSGNPGGYSNQPQHF. This chain links TRBV9 with TRBJ1-5, with TRBD1 as a possible D gene (5 bases). The ends were cut back, 3 bases at V and 0 bases at J, with 16 bases in the middle. The CDR3 is 17 amino acids. In germline, CDR1 is SGDLS, CDR2 YYNGEE.